A selection of T cell receptor beta chains follows, all from one sample in a study of T-cell memory formation after mild COVID-19. TCRdb reanalysed the 5' RACE reads using MiXCR and keeps one entry per CDR3 protein. The sample lists over 150,000 distinct CDR3 sequences, 10% to 15% occurring once. The sample was PBMCs or a T cell subset sorted from them (not recorded which). Receptors originate from a man younger than 35 who had mild COVID-19 (a few samples of this study predate the infection). Cell type and time point are not known. The CDR3 runs from the conserved cysteine through the conserved F or W. D genes are given only for firm matches. The size field is filled for only some rows; it gives once, few, many or a size class.

size: few; J: TRBJ2-2; V: TRBV12-3/TRBV12-4; D: NA; DNA: TGTGCCAGCAGGCGGAGGCCGGCCGGGGAGCTGTTTTTT; CDR3: CASRRRPAGELFF
size: few; J: TRBJ1-5; V: TRBV2; D: NA; DNA: TGTGCCAGCAGTGGGAGGGGCCACCTCGAGCCCCAGCATTTT; CDR3: CASSGRGHLEPQHF
size: few; J: TRBJ1-2; V: TRBV5-6; D: NA; DNA: TGTGCCAGCAGCTTAAGACCGAACTATGGCTACACCTTC; CDR3: CASSLRPNYGYTF
size: NA; J: TRBJ2-3; V: TRBV9; D: TRBD2; DNA: TGTGCCAGCAGCTCAGCGGGGGGGAACACAGATACGCAGTATTTT; CDR3: CASSSAGGNTDTQYF
size: NA; J: TRBJ1-1; V: TRBV19; D: NA; DNA: TGTGCCAGTAGTATAGTAGCCATGAACACTGAAGCTTTCTTT; CDR3: CASSIVAMNTEAFF
size: few; J: TRBJ2-5; V: TRBV5-1; D: NA; DNA: TGCGCCAGCAGCCGCGCGGTGGAGGAACCATTGAACTTC; CDR3: CASSRAVEEPLNF
size: NA; J: TRBJ1-1; V: TRBV4-3; D: NA; DNA: TGCGCCAGCAGCCAAGCGAGGACCGCTTTGGGAGCTTTCTTT; CDR3: CASSQARTALGAFF
size: NA; J: TRBJ1-1; V: TRBV14; D: NA; DNA: TGTGCCAGCAGCCAAGTTTTCACCGGGACGGGGAACACTGAAGCTTTCTTT; CDR3: CASSQVFTGTGNTEAFF
size: NA; J: TRBJ2-1; V: TRBV6-5; D: TRBD1; DNA: TGTGCCAGGGAAACGAAGGACAGGGGCTGGGATGAGCAGTTCTTC; CDR3: CARETKDRGWDEQFF
size: NA; J: TRBJ2-1; V: TRBV5-1; D: NA; DNA: TGCGCCAGCAGCTTTCGAGACTACAATGAGCAGTTCTTC; CDR3: CASSFRDYNEQFF
size: NA; J: TRBJ1-2; V: TRBV28; D: NA; DNA: TGTGCCAGCAGTTTACCTCCCGGGGGGAGCTATGGCTACACCTTC; CDR3: CASSLPPGGSYGYTF
size: NA; J: TRBJ1-5; V: TRBV6-2/TRBV6-3; D: NA; DNA: TGTGCCAGCAGCCCCTGGGGGGTCCATCAGCCCCAGCATTTT; CDR3: CASSPWGVHQPQHF
size: few; J: TRBJ2-1; V: TRBV20-1; D: NA; DNA: TGCAGTGCTAGTCGAGGGGGGAATTACAATGAGCAGTTCTTC; CDR3: CSASRGGNYNEQFF